The 22 T cell receptor beta chains presented below share a single source sample, sequenced in a study of vaccination and CD4 T cells after COVID-19. Cultured CD4+ T-cell DNA underwent Oncomine TCR Beta short-read sequencing. TCRdb processed the PCR reads anew with MiXCR; each CDR3 protein has one entry. Among about 6,600 distinct CDR3 sequences, 51% were seen once, and the ten largest hold approximately 44%. No cognate antigen is known for these TCRs. Treatment of the sample: approximately 11-day PBMC culture with coronavirus spike peptide pools or control peptides (ViraFEST assay). The unexposed donor provided CD4+ T cells, which were taken before the COVID-19 pandemic (2011-2018). Sequences were obtained from CD4+ T cells from blood, cultured in vitro. These receptor sequences come from a human donor in good health.

The table lists this clonotype with a few counts. This chain uses TRBV6-1 with TRBJ1-2; D is undetermined. This CDR3 has 15 amino acids. V was trimmed by 8 bases and J by 0 bases, leaving 16 bases between them. Germline V lookup: CDR1 MNHNS, CDR2 SASEGT. CDR3 sequence (DNA): TGTGCCAGCCGACCCACCTACGCCTCTAACTATGGCTACACCTTC. Translation: CASRPTYASNYGYTF.

The rearrangement joins TRBV19 to TRBJ1-2; D is unresolved. CDR1 is LNHDA and CDR2 is SQIVND in the germline V gene (reference sequence). The CDR3 covers 14 residues. Between the trimmed V and J ends, which lost 9 bases and 0 bases, there was a span of 14 bases. CDR3 in DNA: TGTGCCAGCGCGGCGCGGGAGACTAACTATGGCTACACCTTC. This sequence encodes CASAARETNYGYTF.

This clonotype occurred a few times. The chain recombines TRBV2 with TRBJ1-2, with 7 bases identical to TRBD1. Germline values: CDR1 SNHLY, CDR2 FYNNEI. The V segment lost 4 bases and the J segment 7 bases; nucleotides outside the gene matches: 9. The CDR3 is 14 amino acids. The CDR3 bases are TGTGCCAGCAGTGGACAGGGTGGGAGTGGTGGCTACACCTTC. Protein: CASSGQGGSGGYTF. The entire variable domain, with the rest obtained from reference TRBV2 and TRBJ1-2, is as follows: EPEVTQTPSHQVTQMGQEVILRCVPISNHLYFYWYRQILGQKVEFLVSFYNNEISEKSEIFDDQFSVERPDGSNFTLKIRSTKLEDSAMYFCASSGQGGSGGYTFGSGTRLTVV.

V and J are TRBV20-1 and TRBJ1-6; D gene ambiguous. The CDR3 is 13 residues long. With 5 bases removed from V and 8 bases from J, the gap between germline ends came to 13 bases. Germline loops: CDR1 DFQATT, CDR2 SNEGSKA (reference sequence). The CDR3 sequence: CSAPGEGYSPLHF. The CDR3 region has the DNA TGCAGTGCTCCCGGGGAGGGTTATTCACCCCTCCACTTT.

V usage is TRBV20-1 and J usage is TRBJ1-2; D gene ambiguous. The CDR3 extends over 10 amino acids. The germline V gene encodes CDR1 DFQATT and CDR2 SNEGSKA (reference sequence). The CDR3 bases are TGCGCCGTTAGGGCTAATGGCTACACCTTC. Its protein product is CAVRANGYTF.

The chain joins TRBV18 to TRBJ1-2; no firm D call. The CDR3 contains 13 residues. Germline V CDR1 and CDR2: KGHSH, LQKENI. Trimming took 6 bases from V and 7 from J, leaving 15 bases between them. The chain's CDR3 is CASSERGEGGYTF. In nucleotides, the CDR3 is TGTGCCAGCTCCGAGAGAGGAGAGGGTGGCTACACCTTC.

Only a few counts were recorded for this clonotype. The chain joins TRBV19 to TRBJ1-1; TRBD1 agrees at 9 bases. CDR1 and CDR2 from the germline V gene are LNHDA and SQIVND (reference sequence). V shed 7 bases and J 7 bases; nucleotides not matched to a gene: 13. The CDR3 contains 15 residues. The DNA of the CDR3 is TGTGCCAGTAAGGGCCTAATACAGGGGGCCTTTGAAGCTTTCTTT. Amino acid sequence: CASKGLIQGAFEAFF.

This CDR3 is CASSISSSGGATDTQYF. CDR3 nucleotides: TGTGCCAGTAGTATATCGTCTAGCGGGGGGGCAACGGATACGCAGTATTTT. V usage is TRBV19 and J usage is TRBJ2-3; 12 bases map to TRBD2. J lost 6 bases, V lost 2 bases, and 9 bases had no gene match. The CDR3 is 17 amino acids. Germline assignment: CDR1 LNHDA and CDR2 SQIVND (reference sequence).

The rearrangement links TRBV6-1 to TRBJ2-1, with TRBD2 matching 15 bases. CDR1 is MNHNS, CDR2 SASEGT, per germline. The CDR3 extends over 21 amino acids. J lost 0 bases, V lost 8 bases, and 17 bases had no gene match. As DNA, the CDR3 is TGTGCCAGCGCCGGGACTAGCGGGAGGACCCAATCTCGAAGCTCCTACAATGAGCAGTTCTTC. Amino acid sequence: CASAGTSGRTQSRSSYNEQFF.

This chain links TRBV28 with TRBJ1-6; the D is unclear. The CDR3 covers 14 residues. The germline V gene encodes CDR1 MDHEN and CDR2 SYDVKM. Trimming left V 3 bases short and J 7 bases short, with 10 bases between. CDR3: CASSLLTGNSPLHF. The CDR3 coding sequence is TGTGCCAGCAGTTTGTTAACCGGGAATTCACCCCTCCACTTT.

This clonotype was picked up a small number of times. The chain employs TRBV5-4 and TRBJ1-1, with a possible D match to TRBD1 (6 bases). Germline CDR1 reads SGHNT; CDR2 reads YYREEE (reference sequence). The CDR3 is 16 residues long. V was clipped by 2 bases and J by 2 bases, with 16 bases between them. The CDR3 sequence is CASSLGIGGRNTEAFF. The CDR3 region has the DNA TGTGCCAGCAGCTTAGGCATAGGGGGTCGAAACACTGAAGCTTTCTTT.

The chain joins TRBV5-4 to TRBJ1-2; D gene ambiguous. The CDR3 has 13 residues. Per germline, CDR1 SGHNT and CDR2 YYREEE (reference sequence). V was pared by 1 base and J by 8 bases, with 12 bases between. The CDR3 here is CASSLYGSRGYTF. The CDR3 DNA sequence: TGTGCCAGCAGCTTGTACGGGTCCAGGGGCTACACCTTC.

The rearrangement uses TRBV7-9 and TRBJ1-2, with a weak D call TRBD1 (5 bases). V was trimmed by 5 bases and J by 8 bases, leaving 18 bases between them. From germline, CDR1 is SEHNR and CDR2 FQNEAQ (reference sequence). The CDR3 is made up of 14 amino acids. Written as DNA, the CDR3 is TGTGCCAGCAGCCCCTCCCTCGGGGCCTTAGGCTACACCTTC. Protein product: CASSPSLGALGYTF. The entire variable domain, with the rest obtained from reference TRBV7-9 and TRBJ1-2, is as follows: DTGVSQNPRHKITKRGQNVTFRCDPISEHNRLYWYRQTLGQGPEFLTYFQNEAQLEKSRLLSDRFSAERPKGSFSTLEIQRTEQGDSAMYLCASSPSLGALGYTFGSGTRLTVV.

In its sample, this clonotype was seen a few times. The gene calls are TRBV6-1 and TRBJ2-3; possibly TRBD2 for D (5 bases). The V and J ends lost 1 base and 4 bases respectively, with 12 bases between them. From germline, CDR1 is MNHNS and CDR2 SASEGT. The CDR3 loop spans 15 amino acids. This CDR3 is CASSEVGVRADTQYF. The DNA for the CDR3 is TGTGCCAGCAGTGAAGTGGGAGTGCGAGCAGATACGCAGTATTTT.

The chain is built from TRBV27 and TRBJ2-5; 8 nucleotides align to TRBD2. The germline CDR1 and CDR2 sequences are MNHEY and SMNVEV (reference sequence). The CDR3 consists of 15 residues. V lost 4 bases, J lost 3 bases, and 7 bases stayed unmatched. CDR3 sequence reads: CASSSRGSGEETQYF. DNA of the CDR3: TGTGCCAGCAGTTCCCGGGGTAGCGGGGAAGAGACCCAGTACTTC.

This clonotype was seen a few times. CDR3 nucleotides: TGTGCCTGGAGTCGGCAGGGAGGGACTCAGCCCCAGCATTTT. Protein product: CAWSRQGGTQPQHF. The genes are TRBV30 and TRBJ1-5; D may be TRBD1 (5 bases). This CDR3 spans 14 amino acids. Germline V CDR1 and CDR2: GTSNPN, SVGIG (reference sequence). Trimming shortened V by 2 bases and J by 6 bases, and 14 bases separated the two germline ends.

V usage is TRBV19 and J usage is TRBJ1-5; a possible D gene is TRBD1 (6 bases). This CDR3 is built from 15 residues. Trimming took 1 base from V and 3 from J, leaving 10 bases between them. Germline V gene lookup returns CDR1 LNHDA and CDR2 SQIVND (reference sequence). In DNA, the CDR3 is TGTGCCAGTAGTATAGGCGGACAGCACAATCAGCCCCAGCATTTT. Residues: CASSIGGQHNQPQHF.

This clonotype appeared a few times. The chain is built from TRBV19 and TRBJ1-5; TRBD1 agrees at 9 bases. V lost 3 bases to trimming and J lost 3 bases; unmatched junction nucleotides: 9. The CDR3 length is 17 residues. Germline CDR1 reads LNHDA; CDR2 reads SQIVND (reference sequence). This CDR3 reads CASSIWGGQGHNQPQHF. The CDR3 bases are TGTGCCAGTAGTATTTGGGGGGGACAGGGCCACAATCAGCCCCAGCATTTT.

This clonotype showed up just once. The DNA is left out, because the CDR3 cannot be placed on it with certainty; the CDR3 is given as TCRdb lists it. V usage is TRBV7-2 and J usage is TRBJ2-6; TRBD1 was called by the table and not checked on the DNA. Looked up from germline, CDR1 is SGHTA and CDR2 is FQGNSA. The CDR3 is 17 amino acids in total, end residues counted. The CDR3 spells CASSKQGALLRANVLTF.

This chain uses TRBV11-2 with TRBJ2-1; tentatively, D is TRBD2 (5 bases). Trimming left V 5 bases short and J 0 bases short, with 17 bases between. The CDR3 contains 17 residues. Germline V lookup: CDR1 SGHAT, CDR2 FQNNGV. Here the CDR3 reads CASSLPRTRSSYNEQFF. Here the CDR3 DNA reads TGTGCCAGCAGCCTCCCACGGACTCGAAGCTCCTACAATGAGCAGTTCTTC.

This chain connects TRBV4-1 to TRBJ1-1, with 7 bases matching TRBD1. Germline CDR1 is MGHRA and CDR2 is YSYEKL. The CDR3 sequence is 15 residues long. V shed 5 bases and J 1 base; nucleotides not matched to a gene: 7. CDR3 amino acids: CASSTRQGPNTEAFF. In DNA form, the CDR3 reads TGCGCCAGCAGCACCCGACAGGGCCCGAACACTGAAGCTTTCTTT.

This clonotype was counted between two and nine times. The chain recombines TRBV7-8 with TRBJ2-1; 13 bases agree with TRBD2. CDR1 is SGHVS and CDR2 is FQNEAQ in the germline V gene. J lost 6 bases, V lost 6 bases, and 8 bases had no gene match. This CDR3 is built from 16 residues. CDR3 region: CASRLAGGPLGNEQFF. In DNA form, the CDR3 reads TGTGCCAGCAGACTAGCGGGAGGGCCGCTAGGCAATGAGCAGTTCTTC.